Following are 18 T cell receptor beta chains from one sample sequenced in a study of human T cells and chemical hapten exposure. As for time point: patch test 2, 6 weeks after DPC sensitization. Specified treatment: therapeutic diphenylcyclopropenone sensitization with weekly scalp DPC. TCRdb reprocessed the RACE reads with MiXCR, giving one entry per CDR3 protein. The sample yields about 100,000 distinct CDR3 sequences, about 10% seen once. The sequencing here drew on whole blood, taken in connection with sensitization to the hapten diphenylcyclopropenone (DPC). The receptor set was obtained from a woman between 35 and 50 years old with alopecia areata. Some clones in this sample may be carry-over from other donors' samples.

The chain carries TRBV29-1 and TRBJ2-3; D is possibly TRBD1 (7 bases). The germline V gene encodes CDR1 SQVTM and CDR2 ANQGSEA. The CDR3 is 16 residues long. V gave up 5 bases and J gave up 0 bases, with 18 bases separating them. The CDR3 here is CSVRGLVQGSTDTQYF. CDR3 nucleotide sequence: TGCAGCGTTCGGGGACTCGTACAGGGGAGCACAGATACGCAGTATTTT.

This clonotype was seen at least ten times. V usage is TRBV7-9 and J usage is TRBJ2-1; 9 bases line up with TRBD2. CDR1 and CDR2 from the germline V gene are SEHNR and FQNEAQ (reference sequence). CDR3 length: 16 residues. V dropped 2 bases and J dropped 7; count of bases not matched to a gene: 9. The CDR3 bases are TGTGCCAGCAGCTTATCTCGCGGGAGGGAGGGGAATGAGCAGTTCTTC. It yields the protein CASSLSRGREGNEQFF.

Notes on this clonotype: Possible read error: a much larger clone is one base away. It is unclear where the CDR3 begins or ends on the DNA, so no DNA is shown, and the CDR3 is as TCRdb lists it. This rearrangement joins TRBV29-1 to TRBJ2-7. Germline-derived CDR1 and CDR2 are SQVTM and ANQGSEA. The CDR3 sequence runs 12 residues, both termini included. CDR3: CSVASGTHEQNF.

The rearrangement uses TRBV20-1 and TRBJ1-1; D unclear. The CDR3 runs 14 residues. V lost 3 bases to trimming and J lost 0 bases, with 11 bases between them. Germline V gene lookup returns CDR1 DFQATT and CDR2 SNEGSKA (reference sequence). The CDR3 protein is CSASMGFMNTEAFF. DNA for the CDR3: TGCAGTGCTAGTATGGGCTTCATGAACACTGAAGCTTTCTTT.

This clonotype was counted between two and nine times. The V and J genes are TRBV20-1 and TRBJ1-1; D perhaps matches TRBD1 (6 bases). Trimming removed 2 bases from V and 4 bases from J, with 14 bases in between. CDR3 length equals 14 residues. Germline V gene sequence: CDR1 DFQATT, CDR2 SNEGSKA (reference sequence). The CDR3 DNA is TGCAGTGCTAGATTTGGGGGGCGAGGCACTGAAGCTTTCTTT. Translated: CSARFGGRGTEAFF.

This clonotype was detected ten times or more. This chain connects TRBV6-5 to TRBJ1-4; D call uncertain. The CDR3 totals 15 residues. Germline CDR1 and CDR2: MNHEY and SVGAGI. Trimming took 0 bases from V and 7 from J, leaving 12 bases between them. The CDR3 DNA reads as TGTGCCAGCAGTTACTCCCCCGGCGGCGGTGAAAAACTGTTTTTT. Translated, it gives CASSYSPGGGEKLFF.

This clonotype was seen many times. The genes are TRBV9 and TRBJ2-3; no definite D call. The CDR3 is 12 amino acids. V was pared by 3 bases and J by 8 bases, with 10 bases between. Germline V CDR1 and CDR2: SGDLS, YYNGEE. CDR3 coding DNA: TGTGCCAGCAGCGCTGGCCCCTCTACGCAGTATTTT. It encodes CASSAGPSTQYF.

This chain joins TRBV27 and TRBJ2-1; the D gene is possibly TRBD2 (6 bases). The germline V gene encodes CDR1 MNHEY and CDR2 SMNVEV (reference sequence). The CDR3 runs to 16 residues. Between the trimmed V and J ends, which lost 3 bases and 0 bases, there was a span of 12 bases. The CDR3 DNA reads TGTGCCAGCAGTTTTGGAGGGCTAAGCTCCTACAATGAGCAGTTCTTC. Protein sequence: CASSFGGLSSYNEQFF.

This clonotype occurred many times. The V call is TRBV3-1, the J call TRBJ2-7; D gene uncertain. The CDR3 has 12 amino acids. The germline V gene has CDR1 LGHDT and CDR2 YNNKEL (reference sequence). The germline V and J ends were trimmed by 3 bases and 0 bases, with 3 bases remaining between them. DNA of the CDR3: TGTGCCAGCAGCCAGCTCTCCTACGAGCAGTACTTC. This codes for CASSQLSYEQYF.

This clonotype was found a few times. The CDR3 loop is CASRGSWDPLETQYF. In DNA, the CDR3 is TGTGCCAGCAGGGGGTCCTGGGATCCCCTAGAGACCCAGTACTTC. The chain is built from TRBV2 and TRBJ2-5, with unresolved D. With 6 bases removed from V and 4 bases from J, the gap between germline ends came to 18 bases. CDR1 SNHLY and CDR2 FYNNEI come from the germline V gene. The CDR3 length is 15 residues.

CDR3 sequence (DNA): TGTGCCAGCGGGGTGGGGAACACTGAAGCTTTCTTT. As protein: CASGVGNTEAFF. The rearrangement uses TRBV2 and TRBJ1-1; D remains unclear. CDR3 size: 12 residues. With 8 bases removed from V and 1 base from J, the gap between germline ends came to 8 bases. Germline-derived CDR1 and CDR2 are SNHLY and FYNNEI.

The chain links TRBV29-1 to TRBJ2-7; 11 bases line up with TRBD2. The trim removed 4 bases at V and 6 bases at J, leaving 5 bases unmatched. Germline V CDR1 and CDR2: SQVTM, ANQGSEA. There are 13 residues in the CDR3. The CDR3 here is CSVVLAGAGEQYF. Written as DNA, the CDR3 is TGCAGCGTTGTACTAGCGGGGGCTGGCGAGCAGTACTTC.

The chain employs TRBV6-2 or TRBV6-3 and TRBJ2-3; a possible D gene is TRBD2 (5 bases). The CDR3 runs 11 residues. From germline, CDR1 is MNHEY and CDR2 SVGEGT. V was shortened by 5 bases and J by 9 bases, with 9 bases between the two germline ends. DNA of the CDR3: TGTGCCAGCAGTGATGGCGGGACGCAGTATTTT. Its translation is CASSDGGTQYF.

This clonotype was recorded many times. The rearrangement joins TRBV19 to TRBJ1-1, with 7 bases matching TRBD1. The CDR3 spans 14 residues. Trimming took 10 bases from V and 1 from J; bases not matched to a gene: 9. Germline V CDR1 and CDR2: LNHDA, SQIVND (reference sequence). For the CDR3, the DNA is TGTGCCACCCGACGACAGGGTCCGAACACTGAAGCTTTCTTT. This encodes CATRRQGPNTEAFF.

This clonotype was observed at least ten times. The rearrangement uses TRBV7-2 and TRBJ2-3; possible D gene TRBD2, 6 bases. CDR1 is SGHTA, CDR2 FQGNSA, per germline. This CDR3 has 17 amino acids. V shed 3 bases and J shed 0 bases, with 16 bases lying between them. Here the CDR3 reads CASSLGILASSTDTQYF. The CDR3 nucleotides are TGTGCCAGCAGCTTGGGGATCCTAGCGTCGAGCACAGATACGCAGTATTTT.

There are a few counts of this clonotype. This rearrangement joins TRBV7-2 to TRBJ2-3; D possibly corresponds to TRBD1 (6 bases). The CDR3 totals 14 residues. The germline CDR1 and CDR2 sequences are SGHTA and FQGNSA. The CDR3 loop is CAVLAPGGTDTQYF. The CDR3 bases are TGTGCTGTTCTGGCCCCAGGGGGCACAGATACGCAGTATTTT.

V and J are TRBV5-4 and TRBJ1-1; D gene unclear. Germline-derived CDR1 and CDR2 are SGHNT and YYREEE (reference sequence). V gave up 6 bases and J gave up 1 base, with 10 bases separating them. There are 13 residues in the CDR3. The CDR3 here is CASTSDKNTEAFF. Written as DNA, the CDR3 is TGTGCCAGCACCTCGGATAAGAACACTGAAGCTTTCTTT.

This clonotype has a handful of counts. Its ends do not fully match the called genes, so a read error is possible. V and J are TRBV18 and TRBJ1-6, with D perhaps TRBD1 (6 bases). Germline-derived CDR1 and CDR2 are KGHSH and LQKENI. This CDR3 region has 16 residues. CDR3 nucleotide sequence: TGTGCCAGCTCACTCTTGGACAGCCCCAATAATTCACCCCTCCATTTT. Amino acids: CASSLLDSPNNSPLHF.